The 23 T cell receptor beta chains in this list originate from one sample, sequenced in a study of PD-1 and CTLA-4 blockade in melanoma. Libraries were prepared by immunoSEQ multiplex PCR; TCRdb keeps only in-frame clonotypes and omits some of them. Of some 30,000 clones in the sample, 88% are singletons; the top ten hold approximately 6.4%. The starting material was CD8+ T cells from peripheral blood, obtained from a patient given anti-PD-1 treatment. The receptors here all came from a human donor with melanoma.

The chain has TRBV4-1 and TRBJ2-7; 7 bases line up with TRBD1. V lost 1 base to trimming and J lost 3 bases; unmatched junction nucleotides: 9. The CDR3 sequence is 16 residues long. Germline V gene data show CDR1 as MGHRA and CDR2 as YSYEKL. The CDR3 nucleotides are TGCGCCAGCAGCCAAGTTCAAACAGGGGCGGTCTACGAGCAGTACTTC. Translating it yields CASSQVQTGAVYEQYF.

This clone was seen just once. This sequence joins TRBV28 and TRBJ1-6; D remains ambiguous. Trimming removed 3 bases from V and 4 bases from J, with 7 bases in between. The CDR3 contains 14 residues. Germline loops: CDR1 MDHEN, CDR2 SYDVKM. The CDR3 nucleotides are TGTGCCAGCAGTTTCGGACTTTATAATTCACCCCTCCACTTT. It is translated as CASSFGLYNSPLHF.

This sequence joins TRBV4-1 and TRBJ2-1; D remains unclear. CDR3 length: 12 amino acids. V was trimmed by 0 bases and J by 7 bases, leaving 4 bases between them. The V gene's germline CDR1 is MGHRA and CDR2 YSYEKL. CDR3 nucleotide sequence: TGCGCCAGCAGCCAAGAGAGGAATGAGCAGTTCTTC. It specifies CASSQERNEQFF.

CDR3 in DNA: TGTGCCCGGGGGAACGTCCGGGACAGGGGGGTACAGCCCCAGCATTTT. Translated, it gives CARGNVRDRGVQPQHF. The rearrangement joins TRBV3-1 (or the pseudogene TRBV3-2) to TRBJ1-5, with 11 bases identical to TRBD1. CDR1 is LGHDT and CDR2 is YNNKEL in the germline V gene (reference sequence). Losses at the gene ends were 11 bases for V and 7 bases for J; bases not matched to a gene: 16. This CDR3 has 16 residues.

The rearrangement links TRBV28 to TRBJ1-1; 7 bases fit TRBD1. Germline assignment: CDR1 MDHEN and CDR2 SYDVKM. V was pared by 5 bases and J by 7 bases, with 4 bases of the junction left unmatched. The CDR3 consists of 12 residues. Written as DNA, the CDR3 is TGTGCCAGCAGTCCGTGGACAGGTGAAGCTTTCTTT. Its translation is CASSPWTGEAFF.

J is TRBJ2-5 and V is TRBV30, with D perhaps TRBD2 (7 bases). Germline V gene sequence: CDR1 GTSNPN, CDR2 SVGIG (reference sequence). The CDR3 consists of 14 residues. The CDR3 DNA reads as TGTGCGGGGGGGCCCCTATTAACCCAAGAGACCCAGTACTTC. Translation: CAGGPLLTQETQYF.

This rearrangement joins TRBV27 to TRBJ2-7; D is undetermined. V dropped 2 bases and J dropped 4 bases, with 15 bases sitting between them. Germline CDR1 and CDR2: MNHEY and SMNVEV (reference sequence). This CDR3 region has 15 residues. The CDR3 region has the DNA TGTGCCAGCAGTTTAGGGCCAGGCATCCTATACGAGCAGTACTTC. This gives the protein CASSLGPGILYEQYF.

The V gene is TRBV4-2, the J gene TRBJ2-2, with D uncertain. The ends were cut back, 8 bases at V and 4 bases at J, with 17 bases in the middle. CDR3 size: 15 residues. From germline, CDR1 is LGHNA and CDR2 YNFKEQ. As DNA, the CDR3 is TGTGCCAGCTATTCTAGAGCGTCTTCCACCGGGGAGCTGTTTTTT. It codes for CASYSRASSTGELFF.

The CDR3 spells CSVGLNYGYTF. The CDR3, as DNA: TGCAGCGTGGGACTGAACTATGGCTACACCTTC. V gene TRBV29-1 combines with J gene TRBJ1-2, with a possible D match to TRBD1 (5 bases). The CDR3 covers 11 residues. Trimming pared 6 bases from V and 2 bases from J, leaving 7 bases between. Germline lookup yields CDR1 SQVTM and CDR2 ANQGSEA.

The V gene is TRBV24-1, the J gene TRBJ2-5, with D possibly TRBD2 on 5 matching bases. This CDR3 has 14 amino acids. V lost 5 bases to trimming and J lost 3 bases, with 12 bases between them. Looked up from germline, CDR1 is KGHDR and CDR2 is SFDVKD. This CDR3 is CATSAADGKETQYF. The CDR3 DNA follows: TGTGCCACCAGTGCCGCCGACGGGAAAGAGACCCAGTACTTC.

The chain uses TRBV3-1 (or the pseudogene TRBV3-2) and TRBJ2-7; a possible D gene is TRBD1 (6 bases). Trimming stripped 7 bases from V and 2 bases from J, with 12 bases between. Germline CDR1 reads LGHDT; CDR2 reads YNNKEL (reference sequence). The CDR3 is 13 amino acids. The CDR3 region is CASKGDGTYEQYF. The CDR3 nucleotides read TGTGCCAGCAAGGGGGACGGGACCTACGAGCAGTACTTC.

This rearrangement joins TRBV11-2 to TRBJ2-7; TRBD1 matches 7 bases. The CDR3 runs to 14 residues. V was pared by 1 base and J by 3 bases, with 3 bases of the junction left unmatched. The germline V gene has CDR1 SGHAT and CDR2 FQNNGV. CDR3 bases: TGTGCCAGCAGCTTAGGGACAGGCCTCTACGAGCAGTACTTC. Translated: CASSLGTGLYEQYF.

This rearrangement joins TRBV19 to TRBJ1-2; TRBD1 matches at 10 bases. V dropped 5 bases and J dropped 2; count of bases not matched to a gene: 8. CDR3 size: 16 residues. In germline, CDR1 is LNHDA, CDR2 SQIVND (reference sequence). The CDR3 coding sequence is TGTGCCAGTAGTTCCTTCGCGGGACAGGGGAACTATGGCTACACCTTC. As protein: CASSSFAGQGNYGYTF.

The rearrangement uses TRBV7-2 and TRBJ1-1; D is unresolved. The CDR3 loop spans 15 amino acids. V was shortened by 5 bases and J by 0 bases, with 13 bases between the two germline ends. CDR1 is SGHTA, CDR2 FQGNSA, per germline. CDR3 DNA sequence: TGTGCCAGCAGCCCGGGATCTTCTTTGAACACTGAAGCTTTCTTT. This codes for CASSPGSSLNTEAFF. Together with reference TRBV7-2 and TRBJ1-1, the CDR3 gives the full variable domain: GAGVSQSPSNKVTEKGKDVELRCDPISGHTALYWYRQSLGQGLEFLIYFQGNSAPDKSGLPSDRFSAERTGGSVSTLTIQRTQQEDSAVYLCASSPGSSLNTEAFFGQGTRLTVV.

CDR3 coding DNA: TGCAGCGCCGCGACTAGCGGGTGGGGAACCTACAATGAGCAGTTCTTC. It encodes CSAATSGWGTYNEQFF. The J gene is TRBJ2-1, the V gene TRBV29-1, with 10 positions matching TRBD2. CDR3 length equals 16 residues. Germline CDR1 is SQVTM and CDR2 is ANQGSEA. J lost 2 bases, V lost 7 bases, and 11 bases had no gene match.

J is TRBJ1-6 and V is TRBV7-9; possibly TRBD1 for D (5 bases). CDR3 length: 14 residues. Germline V CDR1 and CDR2: SEHNR, FQNEAQ (reference sequence). Between the trimmed V and J ends, which lost 7 bases and 0 bases, there was a span of 7 bases. In nucleotides, the CDR3 is TGTGCCAGCACGGGGGGCTCCTATAATTCACCCCTCCACTTT. Residues: CASTGGSYNSPLHF.

The V gene is TRBV9, the J gene TRBJ2-2; no firm D call. Germline V gene lookup returns CDR1 SGDLS and CDR2 YYNGEE. V lost 3 bases to trimming and J lost 3 bases, with 6 bases between them. The CDR3 is 13 residues long. CDR3 in DNA: TGTGCCAGCAGCGCTCCGGACACCGGGGAGCTGTTTTTT. This gives the protein CASSAPDTGELFF.

The chain combines TRBV28 with TRBJ1-4; the match to TRBD1 covers 7 bases. This CDR3 is built from 16 residues. The V gene end was trimmed by 3 bases and the J gene end by 0 bases; junction bases not matched to a gene: 4. Germline V gene sequence: CDR1 MDHEN, CDR2 SYDVKM. CDR3 in DNA: TGTGCCAGCAGTTTCCCGGGGACAGCAACTAATGAAAAACTGTTTTTT. Protein: CASSFPGTATNEKLFF.

The chain combines TRBV9 with TRBJ2-7; 13 bases match TRBD2. CDR1 and CDR2 from the germline V gene are SGDLS and YYNGEE. J gave up 5 bases and V 0 bases, and 2 bases lay outside the gene matches. CDR3 length: 15 residues. This chain's CDR3 is CASSVGGTSGDEQYF. CDR3 in DNA: TGTGCCAGCAGCGTAGGGGGGACTAGCGGGGACGAGCAGTACTTC. The full variable domain, in which reference TRBV9 and TRBJ2-7 provide the parts outside the CDR3, is DSGVTQTPKHLITATGQRVTLRCSPRSGDLSVYWYQQSLDQGLQFLIQYYNGEERAKGNILERFSAQQFPDLHSELNLSSLELGDSALYFCASSVGGTSGDEQYFGPGTRLTVT.

The chain employs TRBV14 and TRBJ2-6; TRBD1 agrees at 7 bases. Trimming at V came to 4 bases and at J to 0 bases, leaving 9 bases not matched to a gene. The CDR3 is 18 residues long. Germline V gene sequence: CDR1 SGHDN, CDR2 FVKESK. The CDR3 DNA sequence: TGTGCCAGCAGCCGCTATGACAGGGCGGGCTCTGGGGCCAACGTCCTGACTTTC. Its protein product is CASSRYDRAGSGANVLTF.

The CDR3 is CASSLAVGAEQYF. The CDR3 DNA follows: TGCGCCAGCAGCTTGGCCGTGGGGGCCGAGCAGTACTTC. This chain uses TRBV5-1 with TRBJ2-7; D may be TRBD1 (6 bases). CDR1 is SGHRS and CDR2 is YFSETQ in the germline V gene. The CDR3 sequence is 13 residues long. V lost 0 bases and J lost 6, with 10 bases in between.

The rearrangement joins TRBV6-5 to TRBJ1-1; possible D gene TRBD1, 6 bases. Looked up from germline, CDR1 is MNHEY and CDR2 is SVGAGI. This CDR3 comprises 14 residues. V was clipped by 7 bases and J by 1 base, with 13 bases between them. Here the CDR3 reads CASTPGGPNTEAFF. As DNA, the CDR3 is TGTGCCAGCACCCCCGGGGGCCCGAACACTGAAGCTTTCTTT.

In this sample, this clone turned up once. The chain couples TRBV7-9 to TRBJ2-7; D possibly corresponds to TRBD2 (6 bases). This CDR3 is built from 12 residues. Germline CDR1 reads SEHNR; CDR2 reads FQNEAQ (reference sequence). The germline V and J ends were trimmed by 5 bases and 4 bases, with 9 bases remaining between them. The CDR3 reads CASSARGYEQYF. The DNA of the CDR3 is TGTGCCAGCAGCGCCCGGGGGTACGAGCAGTACTTC.